Below are 12 T cell receptor beta chains sequenced from a single sample in a study of blood T cells in healthy people across ages. For the second PCR, which ran for 7 to 11 cycles, a sample-barcoded 5' primer and a J-beta primer mix were used. TCRdb re-called the 5' RACE reads with MiXCR, one entry per CDR3 protein. The sample carries roughly 800,000 distinct CDR3 sequences, 25% recorded once. These records were also assigned to another study, of T cells of mothers and their children.

Material for sequencing was blood. The receptors were gathered from a boy between 10 and 17 years old in good health.

This clonotype occurred a few times. The chain has TRBV7-9 and TRBJ2-5; 7 nucleotides align to TRBD1. The V segment lost 5 bases and the J segment 4 bases; nucleotides outside the gene matches: 10. CDR3 length equals 15 residues. Germline CDR1 and CDR2: SEHNR and FQNEAQ (reference sequence). DNA for the CDR3: TGTGCCAGCAGCCTAAGGGCGGACAGGTCAGAGACCCAGTACTTC. Translating gives CASSLRADRSETQYF.

This chain joins TRBV2 and TRBJ2-2, with D unclear. Trimming left V 6 bases short and J 0 bases short, with 2 bases between. Germline V gene lookup returns CDR1 SNHLY and CDR2 FYNNEI. The CDR3 sequence is 12 residues long. The CDR3 region is CASRSNTGELFF. The CDR3 DNA follows: TGTGCCAGCAGGTCGAACACCGGGGAGCTGTTTTTT.

The J gene is TRBJ2-3, the V gene TRBV11-2; D is ambiguous. Trimming took off 5 bases at V and 0 bases at J, with 15 bases between the two ends. Germline CDR1 is SGHAT and CDR2 is FQNNGV. This CDR3 comprises 16 residues. This CDR3 is CASSPDGSPSTDTQYF. The CDR3 coding sequence is TGTGCCAGCAGCCCTGACGGATCCCCTAGCACAGATACGCAGTATTTT.

This clonotype was seen more than once but under ten times. The chain couples TRBV28 to TRBJ1-1; D is undetermined. Between the trimmed V and J ends, which lost 6 bases and 11 bases, there was a span of 13 bases. The length of the CDR3 is 11 residues. Looked up from germline, CDR1 is MDHEN and CDR2 is SYDVKM. The CDR3 DNA is TGTGCCAGCAGGAATGACATAGTTGCTTTCTTT. Its translation: CASRNDIVAFF. The whole variable domain, remainder taken from reference TRBV28 and TRBJ1-1, is DVKVTQSSRYLVKRTGEKVFLECVQDMDHENMFWYRQDPGLGLRLIYFSYDVKMKEKGDIPEGYSVSREKKERFSLILESASTNQTSMYLCASRNDIVAFFGQGTRLTVV.

In nucleotides, the CDR3 is TGTGCCAGCAGCCAGGGACAGCTCATGGCCCAGTACTTC. This sequence encodes CASSQGQLMAQYF. The J gene is TRBJ2-5, the V gene TRBV7-9; 7 positions match TRBD1. CDR3 length: 13 residues. Per the germline V gene, CDR1 is SEHNR and CDR2 is FQNEAQ (reference sequence). J was trimmed by 9 bases and V by 5 bases; bases with no gene match: 9.

This clonotype came up a few times. J is TRBJ2-4 and V is TRBV20-1; 14 bases line up with TRBD2. This CDR3 comprises 18 residues. J was trimmed by 3 bases and V by 0 bases; bases with no gene match: 7. Looked up from germline, CDR1 is DFQATT and CDR2 is SNEGSKA (reference sequence). The DNA for the CDR3 is TGCAGTGCTAGAGAGCCGGGACTAGCGGGAGCGGTCAAAAACATTCAGTACTTC. Its protein is CSAREPGLAGAVKNIQYF.

This clonotype has only a few counts. CDR3 protein: CASSETTGRNNEKLFF. DNA of the CDR3: TGTGCCAGCAGCGAGACGACGGGGAGGAATAATGAAAAACTGTTTTTT. The J gene is TRBJ1-4, the V gene TRBV7-9; D not certain. Germline CDR1 and CDR2: SEHNR and FQNEAQ (reference sequence). Trimming removed 5 bases at V and 4 bases at J, with 17 bases between. There are 16 residues in the CDR3.

This clonotype turned up a few times. The chain couples TRBV5-1 to TRBJ1-4; weak D call: TRBD1 (5 bases). Germline CDR1 SGHRS, CDR2 YFSETQ. V lost 5 bases and J lost 7, with 21 bases in between. CDR3 length equals 16 residues. The CDR3 DNA is TGCGCCAGCAGGCAGAACCCGGGACTTCGGGGTGAAAAACTGTTTTTT. It encodes CASRQNPGLRGEKLFF.

This clonotype was seen only a few times. The chain combines TRBV7-9 with TRBJ2-3; 11 bases map to TRBD2. CDR1 and CDR2 from the germline V gene are SEHNR and FQNEAQ (reference sequence). Trimming at V came to 6 bases and at J to 3 bases, leaving 11 bases not matched to a gene. The CDR3 has 17 residues. Here the CDR3 reads CASSSLELAGVTDTQYF. CDR3 bases: TGTGCCAGCAGTTCCCTCGAACTAGCGGGGGTTACAGATACGCAGTATTTT.

Worth noting for this clonotype: A read error may account for a junction end that differs from germline. The chain employs TRBV7-9 and TRBJ2-2, with D perhaps being TRBD1 or TRBD2 (5 bases each). CDR3 size: 17 residues. The germline V gene has CDR1 SEHNR and CDR2 FQNEAQ (reference sequence). The CDR3: CVSSGGGAAENTGELFF. For the CDR3, the DNA is TGTGTCAGCAGCGGAGGTGGGGCAGCGGAGAACACCGGGGAGCTGTTTTTT.

V gene TRBV9 combines with J gene TRBJ1-6; D is unresolved. CDR3 length equals 14 residues. Trimming shortened V by 5 bases and J by 7 bases, and 13 bases separated the two germline ends. Germline CDR1 is SGDLS and CDR2 is YYNGEE. CDR3 DNA: TGTGCCAGCAGACGGACCCTAGGCAATTCACCCCTCCACTTT. Encoded protein: CASRRTLGNSPLHF.

The CDR3 sequence: CASSPLPSVLYEQYF. DNA of the CDR3: TGTGCCAGCAGCCCACTGCCTAGCGTCTTGTACGAGCAGTACTTC. The V call is TRBV7-2, the J call TRBJ2-5; a weak D match, TRBD2 (6 bases). The J call could be wrong; TRBJ2-7 is a better fit for the DNA end. The CDR3 length is 15 residues. Germline CDR1 SGHTA, CDR2 FQGNSA.